The 22 T cell receptor beta chains below come from one sample, sequenced in a study of persistence of HIV-infected CD4 T cells. This was the immunoSEQ version 4 assay in survey mode. Repertoires were generated with immunoSEQ multiplex PCR, while TCRdb's copy carries only in-frame clones and drops some. The top ten clones hold around 5.4% of a sample with 35,000 or so clones, about 85% of them seen once. Cells were stimulated with overlapping HIV-1 Gag 15-mer peptides. Memory cells lacking CD40L and CD69 with high CD45RO were sorted. The antigens for these receptors are not known. The material was cultured CD4+ T cells from PBMCs, obtained from a patient who received antiretroviral therapy. Receptor source: an adult with HIV. The donor label of this sample is uncertain.

V gene TRBV3-1 (or the pseudogene TRBV3-2) combines with J gene TRBJ2-7; the D gene is possibly TRBD1 (6 bases). The germline CDR1 and CDR2 sequences are LGHDT and YNNKEL (reference sequence). The germline V and J ends were trimmed by 0 bases and 2 bases, with 8 bases remaining between them. The CDR3 loop spans 14 amino acids. In DNA, the CDR3 is TGTGCCAGCAGCCAAGACCAGGGGCCCTACGAGCAGTACTTC. As protein: CASSQDQGPYEQYF.

The rearrangement joins TRBV6-1 to TRBJ1-2, with D maybe TRBD1 (6 bases). This CDR3 contains 16 residues. Germline lookup yields CDR1 MNHNS and CDR2 SASEGT. V lost 4 bases to trimming and J lost 2 bases, with 17 bases between them. CDR3: CASSGNGGSLNYGYTF. The DNA of the CDR3 is TGTGCCAGCAGTGGCAATGGGGGCAGTCTAAACTATGGCTACACCTTC.

The V and J genes are TRBV7-6 and TRBJ2-3; D is possibly TRBD2 (6 bases). CDR1 and CDR2 from the germline V gene are SGHVS and FNYEAQ. CDR3 length: 15 amino acids. V was pared by 0 bases and J by 4 bases, with 11 bases between. DNA for the CDR3: TGTGCCAGCAGCTTAGCTGGCGGGGCATCAGATACGCAGTATTTT. As protein: CASSLAGGASDTQYF.

The chain joins TRBV7-9 to TRBJ1-1; 7 nucleotides agree with TRBD1. CDR1 is SEHNR and CDR2 is FQNEAQ in the germline V gene (reference sequence). This CDR3 is 13 amino acids long. The trim removed 2 bases at V and 4 bases at J, leaving 1 base unmatched. The CDR3 loop is CASSLQGGTEAFF. CDR3 DNA: TGTGCCAGCAGCTTACAGGGGGGCACTGAAGCTTTCTTT.

Only a few counts were recorded for this clone. The chain has TRBV6-2 or TRBV6-3 and TRBJ1-5; maybe TRBD1 (6 bases). Trimming shortened V by 4 bases and J by 2 bases, and 12 bases separated the two germline ends. CDR1 MNHEY and CDR2 SVGEGT come from the germline V gene. The CDR3 has 15 residues. CDR3 nucleotides: TGTGCCAGCAGTTTGGAACAGGGCGGCAATCAGCCCCAGCATTTT. Its translation: CASSLEQGGNQPQHF.

The genes are TRBV5-1 and TRBJ1-1; D unclear. V lost 6 bases, J lost 10 bases, and 16 bases lay in between. The CDR3 sequence is 12 residues long. Looked up from germline, CDR1 is SGHRS and CDR2 is YFSETQ. The CDR3 region is CASMSPGERAFF. Written as DNA, the CDR3 is TGCGCCAGCATGTCCCCCGGCGAAAGAGCTTTCTTT.

The sample holds a few counts of this clone. The V gene is TRBV6-5, the J gene TRBJ1-1; possibly TRBD1 for D (5 bases). The CDR3 loop spans 12 amino acids. V dropped 6 bases and J dropped 7 bases, with 12 bases sitting between them. Germline CDR1 is MNHEY and CDR2 is SVGAGI. The CDR3 sequence: CASRGDGGEAFF. CDR3 DNA: TGTGCCAGCAGGGGGGACGGAGGTGAAGCTTTCTTT.

The chain recombines TRBV10-3 with TRBJ2-3; TRBD2 aligns across 8 bases. Germline V gives CDR1 ENHRY, CDR2 SYGVKD. J was trimmed by 4 bases and V by 6 bases; bases with no gene match: 6. The CDR3 has 14 residues. CDR3 sequence: CAIRRAGAADTQYF. The CDR3 DNA reads TGTGCCATCAGGAGAGCGGGGGCGGCAGATACGCAGTATTTT.

This chain links TRBV7-8 with TRBJ1-6, with a weak D call TRBD1 (5 bases). The CDR3 consists of 14 residues. Between the trimmed V and J ends, which lost 4 bases and 7 bases, there was a span of 11 bases. CDR1 SGHVS and CDR2 FQNEAQ come from the germline V gene. This CDR3 is CASSSDSLNSPLHF. CDR3 in DNA: TGTGCCAGCAGCTCTGACAGCCTCAATTCACCCCTCCACTTT.

The chain couples TRBV28 to TRBJ1-6; D possibly corresponds to TRBD1 (5 bases). There are 14 residues in the CDR3. Germline V gene data show CDR1 as MDHEN and CDR2 as SYDVKM. The ends were cut back, 2 bases at V and 8 bases at J, with 10 bases in the middle. The CDR3: CASSLGGGYSPLHF. Written as DNA, the CDR3 is TGTGCCAGCAGTTTAGGGGGTGGATATTCACCCCTCCACTTT. The full variable domain, completed using reference TRBV28 and TRBJ1-6, is DVKVTQSSRYLVKRTGEKVFLECVQDMDHENMFWYRQDPGLGLRLIYFSYDVKMKEKGDIPEGYSVSREKKERFSLILESASTNQTSMYLCASSLGGGYSPLHFGNGTRLTVT.

V gene TRBV21-1 combines with J gene TRBJ2-7; the D call of TRBD2 is as the table states it, not checked on the DNA. TRBV21-1 is a documented pseudogene. The CDR3 sequence is 15 residues long. This CDR3 reads CASSAKDSHLYEQYF. CDR3 sequence (DNA): TGTGCCAGCAGCGCTAAAGACTCCCATCTCTACGAGCAGTACTTC.

This clone was detected only once. The V call is TRBV18, the J call TRBJ2-7, with unresolved D. The germline V and J ends were trimmed by 6 bases and 3 bases, with 15 bases remaining between them. Germline V lookup: CDR1 KGHSH, CDR2 LQKENI. The CDR3 extends over 14 amino acids. The CDR3: CASSLGSTRYEQYF. As DNA, the CDR3 is TGTGCCAGCTCCCTTGGGTCAACCCGCTACGAGCAGTACTTC.

This chain uses TRBV5-8 with TRBJ2-6; tentatively, D is TRBD1 (6 bases). V was pared by 2 bases and J by 3 bases, with 9 bases between. The CDR3 covers 15 residues. Germline loops: CDR1 SGHTS, CDR2 YDEGEE. Here the CDR3 reads CASSFYRDGANVLTF. Here the CDR3 DNA reads TGTGCCAGCAGCTTTTACAGGGATGGGGCCAACGTCCTGACTTTC.

The chain combines TRBV6-5 with TRBJ2-7; 11 bases line up with TRBD2. Germline CDR1 MNHEY, CDR2 SVGAGI. CDR3 length equals 14 residues. V was pared by 6 bases and J by 3 bases, with 4 bases of the junction left unmatched. The CDR3 loop is CASRTSGGLYEQYF. CDR3 bases: TGTGCCAGCAGAACTAGCGGGGGACTCTACGAGCAGTACTTC.

V is TRBV2 and J is TRBJ1-4; D remains ambiguous. V was pared by 2 bases and J by 2 bases, with 9 bases between. In germline, CDR1 is SNHLY, CDR2 FYNNEI. The CDR3 sequence is 15 residues long. CDR3 in DNA: TGTGCCAGCAGTGAATGGGGTGGGACTAATGAAAAACTGTTTTTT. It yields the protein CASSEWGGTNEKLFF.

The chain carries TRBV18 and TRBJ1-2, with a possible D match to TRBD1 (6 bases). CDR1 is KGHSH, CDR2 LQKENI, per germline. The CDR3 has 13 amino acids. Trimming removed 3 bases from V and 5 bases from J, with 10 bases in between. Here the CDR3 reads CASSPDRTYGYTF. Here the CDR3 DNA reads TGTGCCAGCTCACCGGACAGAACTTATGGCTACACCTTC.

The V call is TRBV10-1, the J call TRBJ2-1; tentatively, D is TRBD1 or TRBD2 (5 bases each). This CDR3 spans 16 amino acids. CDR1 and CDR2 (germline): WNHNN, SYGVQD (reference sequence). V lost 4 bases, J lost 8 bases, and 21 bases lay in between. The CDR3 coding sequence is TGCGCCAGCAGTGGGGGACGGAACCCCTCTCTAGATGAGCAGTTCTTC. This gives the protein CASSGGRNPSLDEQFF.

This chain joins TRBV19 and TRBJ1-2, with 8 bases matching TRBD1. This CDR3 has 16 residues. With V trimmed by 3 bases and J by 1 base, 7 bases remained unmatched. From germline, CDR1 is LNHDA and CDR2 SQIVND (reference sequence). This CDR3 reads CASSMRTGMSNYGYTF. CDR3 coding DNA: TGTGCCAGTAGTATGCGGACAGGGATGAGTAACTATGGCTACACCTTC.

The chain couples TRBV5-4 to TRBJ2-5, with D tentatively TRBD1 (5 bases). The CDR3 length is 14 residues. Trimming stripped 0 bases from V and 0 bases from J, with 6 bases between. The germline V gene encodes CDR1 SGHNT and CDR2 YYREEE (reference sequence). The CDR3 sequence is CASSLEGDQETQYF. In DNA, the CDR3 is TGTGCCAGCAGCTTGGAAGGGGACCAAGAGACCCAGTACTTC.

The chain links TRBV6-5 to TRBJ1-1, with D possibly being TRBD1 (6 bases). The CDR3 spans 12 residues. Germline CDR1 is MNHEY and CDR2 is SVGAGI. The V and J ends lost 7 bases and 9 bases respectively, with 15 bases between them. The CDR3 bases are TGTGCCAGCACCTCCGGGGGCGGTCAAGCTTTCTTT. It translates to CASTSGGGQAFF.

This clone was seen only once. Other DNA sequences of this sample code for an identical CDR3. The chain uses TRBV27 and TRBJ1-5, with D unresolved. Trimming took off 4 bases at V and 3 bases at J, with 4 bases between the two ends. Per germline, CDR1 MNHEY and CDR2 SMNVEV (reference sequence). This CDR3 has 12 amino acids. The CDR3 spells CASSSLNQPQHF. The CDR3 nucleotides are TGTGCCAGCAGTTCCCTCAATCAGCCCCAGCATTTT.

The chain combines TRBV18 with TRBJ1-4, with 8 bases fitting TRBD1. The CDR3 is 14 residues long. CDR1 KGHSH and CDR2 LQKENI come from the germline V gene. The ends lost 2 bases at V and 7 bases at J; junction bases unmatched: 3. CDR3 region: CASSPGQGPEKLFF. The CDR3 DNA is TGTGCCAGCTCACCAGGACAGGGCCCTGAAAAACTGTTTTTT.